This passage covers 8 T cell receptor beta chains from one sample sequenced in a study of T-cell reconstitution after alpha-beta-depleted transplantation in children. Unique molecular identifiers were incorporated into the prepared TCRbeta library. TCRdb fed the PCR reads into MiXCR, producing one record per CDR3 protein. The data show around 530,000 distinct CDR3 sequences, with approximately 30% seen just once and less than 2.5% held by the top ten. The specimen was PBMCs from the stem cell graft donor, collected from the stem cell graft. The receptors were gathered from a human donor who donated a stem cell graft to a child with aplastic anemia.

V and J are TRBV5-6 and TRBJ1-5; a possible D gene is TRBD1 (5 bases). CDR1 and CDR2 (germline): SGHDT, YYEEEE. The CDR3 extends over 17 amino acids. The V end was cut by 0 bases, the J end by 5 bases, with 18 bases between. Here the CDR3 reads CASSLGQGRTDDQPQHF. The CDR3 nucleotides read TGTGCCAGCAGCTTGGGCCAGGGAAGAACAGATGATCAGCCCCAGCATTTT.

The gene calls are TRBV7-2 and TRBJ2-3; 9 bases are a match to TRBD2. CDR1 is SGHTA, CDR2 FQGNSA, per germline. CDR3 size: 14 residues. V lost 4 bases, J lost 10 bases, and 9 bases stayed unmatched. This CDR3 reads CASSSTSGAGAQYF. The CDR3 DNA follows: TGTGCCAGCAGCTCGACTAGCGGTGCGGGGGCGCAGTATTTT. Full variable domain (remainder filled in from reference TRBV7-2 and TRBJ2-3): GAGVSQSPSNKVTEKGKDVELRCDPISGHTALYWYRQSLGQGLEFLIYFQGNSAPDKSGLPSDRFSAERTGGSVSTLTIQRTQQEDSAVYLCASSSTSGAGAQYFGPGTRLTVL.

CDR3 DNA sequence: TGTGCCAGTAGTGGTGTAGCGGTCACAGATACGCAGTATTTT. Amino acids: CASSGVAVTDTQYF. This chain joins TRBV19 and TRBJ2-3; D possibly corresponds to TRBD2 (6 bases). The CDR3 totals 14 residues. V gave up 5 bases and J gave up 2 bases, with 11 bases separating them. CDR1 and CDR2 (germline): LNHDA, SQIVND (reference sequence). The full variable domain, with the rest looked up from reference TRBV19 and TRBJ2-3, is DGGITQSPKYLFRKEGQNVTLSCEQNLNHDAMYWYRQDPGQGLRLIYYSQIVNDFQKGDIAEGYSVSREKKESFPLTVTSAQKNPTAFYLCASSGVAVTDTQYFGPGTRLTVL.

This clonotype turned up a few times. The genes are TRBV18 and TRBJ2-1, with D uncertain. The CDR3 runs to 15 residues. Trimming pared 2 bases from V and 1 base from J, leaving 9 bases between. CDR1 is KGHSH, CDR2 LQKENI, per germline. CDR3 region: CASSPIARSYNEQFF. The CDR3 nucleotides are TGTGCCAGCTCACCAATAGCTAGGTCCTACAATGAGCAGTTCTTC.

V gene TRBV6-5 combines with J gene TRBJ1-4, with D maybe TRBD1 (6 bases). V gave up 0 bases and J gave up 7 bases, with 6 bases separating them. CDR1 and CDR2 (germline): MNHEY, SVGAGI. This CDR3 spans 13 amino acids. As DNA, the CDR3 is TGTGCCAGCAGTTACTCGACAGGTGAAAAACTGTTTTTT. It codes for CASSYSTGEKLFF.

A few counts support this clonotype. CDR3 nucleotides: TGTGCCAACATCCAGTCTTTTGGCAGACAAAAGCGTACTCCCTACGAGCAGTACGTC. Translating it yields CANIQSFGRQKRTPYEQYV. This chain links TRBV10-3 with TRBJ2-7; D gene unclear. Germline CDR1 reads ENHRY; CDR2 reads SYGVKD. Trimming took 10 bases from V and 2 from J, leaving 33 bases between them. This CDR3 is built from 19 residues.

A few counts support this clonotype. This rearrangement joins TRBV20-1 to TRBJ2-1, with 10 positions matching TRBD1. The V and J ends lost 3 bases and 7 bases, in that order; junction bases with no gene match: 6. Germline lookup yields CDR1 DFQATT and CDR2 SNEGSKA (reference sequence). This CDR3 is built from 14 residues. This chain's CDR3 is CSARAGTGDNEQFF. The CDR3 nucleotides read TGCAGTGCTAGGGCCGGGACAGGGGATAATGAGCAGTTCTTC.

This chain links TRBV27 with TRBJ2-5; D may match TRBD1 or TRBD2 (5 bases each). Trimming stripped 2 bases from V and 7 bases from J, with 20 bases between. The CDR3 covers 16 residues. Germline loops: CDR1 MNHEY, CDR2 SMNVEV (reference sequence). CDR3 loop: CASSLLEGQGPGTQYF. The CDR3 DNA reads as TGTGCCAGCAGTTTACTCGAGGGCCAGGGACCAGGGACCCAGTACTTC.